This passage covers 30 T cell receptor beta chains from one sample sequenced in a study of T cell responses to AZD1222 COVID-19 vaccine. Profiled with immunoSEQ multiplex PCR; TCRdb holds only in-frame clones, not every one. The data hold roughly 120,000 clones, with roughly 89% observed a single time. The input for sequencing was peripheral blood, taken on day 0 of AZD1222 vaccination. These receptors all come from an adult in good health.

The rearrangement links TRBV19 to TRBJ1-5, with D hard to call. CDR3 length: 14 amino acids. V gave up 3 bases and J gave up 3 bases, with 9 bases separating them. Looked up from germline, CDR1 is LNHDA and CDR2 is SQIVND (reference sequence). For the CDR3, the DNA is TGTGCCAGTAGTATTGTGGGGTACAATCAGCCCCAGCATTTT. It specifies CASSIVGYNQPQHF.

The chain carries TRBV3-1 (or the pseudogene TRBV3-2) and TRBJ1-2; maybe TRBD1 (5 bases). V was cut by 0 bases and J by 3 bases, with 14 bases left in between. Germline V gives CDR1 LGHDT, CDR2 YNNKEL (reference sequence). This CDR3 spans 16 amino acids. In DNA, the CDR3 is TGTGCCAGCAGCCAAGATTGGGCAGGGAGAGACTATGGCTACACCTTC. Its translation: CASSQDWAGRDYGYTF.

This chain uses TRBV6-5 with TRBJ2-3; no clear D gene. Per germline, CDR1 MNHEY and CDR2 SVGAGI. The CDR3 loop spans 13 amino acids. Trimming cost V 2 bases and J 0 bases, with 3 bases left between them. In DNA, the CDR3 is TGTGCCAGCAGTTACGCAAGCACAGATACGCAGTATTTT. Translation gives CASSYASTDTQYF.

The rearrangement joins TRBV28 to TRBJ1-2; 7 bases agree with TRBD1. The junction had 9 bases not matched to a gene; V was cut back by 10 bases and J by 4 bases. The germline CDR1 and CDR2 sequences are MDHEN and SYDVKM. The CDR3 has 13 residues. The CDR3 nucleotides read TGTGCCACTCAAAGGGGGCTCGGCTATGGCTACACCTTC. This translates into CATQRGLGYGYTF.

The J gene is TRBJ1-2, the V gene TRBV7-9; D gene uncertain. Trimming took 1 base from V and 4 from J, leaving 13 bases between them. Germline values: CDR1 SEHNR, CDR2 FQNEAQ (reference sequence). This CDR3 region has 15 residues. The CDR3 is CASSLGADQSYGYTF. The CDR3 bases are TGTGCCAGCAGCTTAGGGGCAGACCAAAGCTATGGCTACACCTTC.

This chain joins TRBV7-2 and TRBJ2-3, with 8 bases that match TRBD2. CDR3 length equals 16 residues. The V gene's germline CDR1 is SGHTA and CDR2 FQGNSA. V was clipped by 1 base and J by 4 bases; unmatched bases: 7. CDR3 amino acids: CASSLVVGLEADTQYF. CDR3 DNA: TGTGCCAGCAGCTTAGTGGTGGGACTAGAGGCAGATACGCAGTATTTT.

As regards this clone: A read error may account for a junction end that differs from germline. This chain joins TRBV18 and TRBJ1-1; the D is unclear. The CDR3 spans 11 residues. Germline V gene data show CDR1 as KGHSH and CDR2 as LQKENI. The CDR3, as DNA: TGTGCCAGCTCATCGAACAGTGAAGCTTTCTTT. Translation gives CASSSNSEAFF.

This chain links TRBV2 with TRBJ1-5; D uncertain. The germline V gene encodes CDR1 SNHLY and CDR2 FYNNEI. V lost 5 bases to trimming and J lost 5 bases, with 13 bases between them. The CDR3 loop spans 14 amino acids. DNA for the CDR3: TGTGCCAGCAGTAATGAACTGAGTTATCAGCCCCAGCATTTT. Translated, it gives CASSNELSYQPQHF.

The CDR3 sequence: CASSLSRQGTTEAFF. CDR3 DNA: TGTGCCAGCAGTTTATCGAGACAGGGGACCACTGAAGCTTTCTTT. V is TRBV27 and J is TRBJ1-1, with TRBD1 matching over 8 bases. The CDR3 is 15 residues long. Losses at the gene ends were 0 bases for V and 4 bases for J; bases not matched to a gene: 4. Germline CDR1 is MNHEY and CDR2 is SMNVEV (reference sequence).

The CDR3 loop is CSVLTGVDEQYF. CDR3 sequence (DNA): TGCAGCGTGCTGACAGGGGTTGACGAGCAGTACTTC. This chain uses TRBV29-1 with TRBJ2-7, with 8 nucleotides matching TRBD1. Germline loops: CDR1 SQVTM, CDR2 ANQGSEA. This CDR3 is built from 12 residues. The V gene end was trimmed by 6 bases and the J gene end by 5 bases; junction bases not matched to a gene: 6.

A single count supports this clone. V is TRBV7-3 and J is TRBJ2-5, with 8 bases matching TRBD1. The CDR3 runs to 14 residues. The V segment lost 3 bases and the J segment 2 bases; nucleotides outside the gene matches: 2. Germline V gene lookup returns CDR1 SGHTA and CDR2 FQGTGA. The CDR3 is CASSLTGAQETQYF. In DNA, the CDR3 is TGTGCCAGCAGCTTGACAGGGGCACAAGAGACCCAGTACTTC.

The chain has TRBV18 and TRBJ1-3; D might be TRBD1 (5 bases). V was clipped by 6 bases and J by 0 bases, with 18 bases between them. The CDR3 has 17 amino acids. Germline V gives CDR1 KGHSH, CDR2 LQKENI. The CDR3, as DNA: TGTGCCAGCTCCGAAGGGTGGGGCGGTCGCTCTGGAAACACCATATATTTT. Its protein product is CASSEGWGGRSGNTIYF.

The V gene is TRBV6-4, the J gene TRBJ2-1; D is undetermined. CDR1 is MRHNA, CDR2 SNTAGT, per germline. Trimming stripped 6 bases from V and 2 bases from J, with 11 bases between. The CDR3 runs to 14 residues. The CDR3 loop reads CASSLGGPYNEQFF. Here the CDR3 DNA reads TGTGCCAGCAGCTTAGGTGGCCCCTACAATGAGCAGTTCTTC.

This rearrangement joins TRBV29-1 to TRBJ2-3; a weak D match, TRBD1 (5 bases). Trimming took off 6 bases at V and 6 bases at J, with 16 bases between the two ends. Germline V gene lookup returns CDR1 SQVTM and CDR2 ANQGSEA. The CDR3 extends over 13 amino acids. CDR3 loop: CSVPDNPADTQYF. CDR3 nucleotides: TGCAGCGTCCCGGACAACCCGGCGGATACGCAGTATTTT.

This clone was picked up one time. The J gene is TRBJ2-7, the V gene TRBV6-5, with 9 bases fitting TRBD1. Germline CDR1 reads MNHEY; CDR2 reads SVGAGI. The length of the CDR3 is 14 residues. Trimming at V came to 2 bases and at J to 7 bases, leaving 6 bases not matched to a gene. Written as DNA, the CDR3 is TGTGCCAGCAGTTACGCCGGGACAGGGTCAGAGCAGTACTTC. Protein product: CASSYAGTGSEQYF.

The chain employs TRBV28 and TRBJ1-1, with a weak D call TRBD1 (5 bases). The CDR3 loop spans 14 amino acids. Germline CDR1 MDHEN, CDR2 SYDVKM. Trimming took off 4 bases at V and 2 bases at J, with 11 bases between the two ends. The CDR3 here is CASSSPGTNTEAFF. The CDR3 nucleotides are TGTGCCAGCAGTTCCCCCGGGACTAACACTGAAGCTTTCTTT.

V and J are TRBV19 and TRBJ1-6, with a tentative D call TRBD1 (5 bases). CDR1 and CDR2 from the germline V gene are LNHDA and SQIVND (reference sequence). Trimming shortened V by 6 bases and J by 5 bases, and 17 bases separated the two germline ends. This CDR3 contains 16 residues. CDR3 DNA: TGTGCCAGTAGCCCTGGACACCTCAGAAATAATTCACCCCTCCACTTT. Its translation is CASSPGHLRNNSPLHF.

The chain employs TRBV6-5 and TRBJ1-5, with D unclear. V dropped 8 bases and J dropped 8 bases, with 16 bases sitting between them. Germline V gene lookup returns CDR1 MNHEY and CDR2 SVGAGI. There are 13 residues in the CDR3. CDR3 coding DNA: TGTGCCAGCCGGAACCCTGATAGTAAGCCCCAGCATTTT. This gives the protein CASRNPDSKPQHF.

The J gene is TRBJ1-2, the V gene TRBV28; 8 positions agree with TRBD1. CDR3 length: 13 amino acids. V shed 7 bases and J 8 bases; nucleotides not matched to a gene: 9. The germline gives CDR1 MDHEN, CDR2 SYDVKM. Here the CDR3 DNA reads TGTGCCAGCACGTACGGACAGGGCTACGGCTACACCTTC. Translated: CASTYGQGYGYTF.

The chain couples TRBV28 to TRBJ1-6, with D possibly being TRBD1 (6 bases). The V end was cut by 8 bases, the J end by 0 bases, with 14 bases between. Germline-derived CDR1 and CDR2 are MDHEN and SYDVKM. The CDR3 length is 16 residues. The CDR3 DNA reads TGTGCCAGCTCTCCCACAGGGAGCTCCTATAATTCACCCCTCCACTTT. This codes for CASSPTGSSYNSPLHF. Combining the CDR3 with reference TRBV28 and TRBJ1-6 gives the whole variable domain DVKVTQSSRYLVKRTGEKVFLECVQDMDHENMFWYRQDPGLGLRLIYFSYDVKMKEKGDIPEGYSVSREKKERFSLILESASTNQTSMYLCASSPTGSSYNSPLHFGNGTRLTVT.

The rearrangement joins TRBV21-1 to TRBJ1-4. TRBV21-1 is reported as a pseudogene. The CDR3 totals 15 residues. The chain's CDR3 is CASSPHRDHNEKLFF. CDR3 sequence (DNA): TGTGCCAGCAGCCCTCACCGGGACCACAATGAAAAACTGTTTTTT.

V and J are TRBV27 and TRBJ2-1; D may be TRBD1 (5 bases). This CDR3 contains 14 residues. V was shortened by 5 bases and J by 0 bases, with 8 bases between the two germline ends. Germline assignment: CDR1 MNHEY and CDR2 SMNVEV (reference sequence). The CDR3 loop is CASSGASSYNEQFF. The CDR3 nucleotides read TGTGCCAGCAGTGGGGCCTCCTCCTACAATGAGCAGTTCTTC.

By frequency in the sample, this clone is medium-sized. The CDR3 DNA sequence: TGTGCCATCCCTTCGGGACGCGATAATTCACCCCTCCACTTT. Translating gives CAIPSGRDNSPLHF. The chain is built from TRBV28 and TRBJ1-6, with a possible D match to TRBD1 (5 bases). The germline CDR1 and CDR2 sequences are MDHEN and SYDVKM. The CDR3 is made up of 14 amino acids. The V and J ends lost 10 bases and 5 bases respectively, with 15 bases between them.

The rearrangement links TRBV10-3 to TRBJ1-1; D is ambiguous. V shed 4 bases and J shed 0 bases, with 6 bases lying between them. Germline V gene data show CDR1 as ENHRY and CDR2 as SYGVKD. The CDR3 is 13 residues long. In DNA form, the CDR3 reads TGTGCCATCAGTGGCGTGCTGAACACTGAAGCTTTCTTT. Its protein is CAISGVLNTEAFF.

This clone was counted once. The rearrangement links TRBV5-6 to TRBJ1-1; D gene ambiguous. The ends were cut back, 0 bases at V and 6 bases at J, with 18 bases in the middle. CDR1 is SGHDT and CDR2 is YYEEEE in the germline V gene. CDR3 length equals 16 residues. The CDR3 sequence: CASSLAGWGYEAEAFF. The CDR3 coding sequence is TGTGCCAGCAGCTTGGCCGGATGGGGTTATGAGGCTGAAGCTTTCTTT. The complete variable domain, with remaining parts taken from reference TRBV5-6 and TRBJ1-1, reads DAGVTQSPTHLIKTRGQQVTLRCSPKSGHDTVSWYQQALGQGPQFIFQYYEEEERQRGNFPDRFSGHQFPNYSSELNVNALLLGDSALYLCASSLAGWGYEAEAFFGQGTRLTVV.

The chain uses TRBV6-1 and TRBJ1-1; TRBD1 is a possible D gene (5 bases). Trimming removed 2 bases from V and 4 bases from J, with 11 bases in between. The CDR3 runs 14 residues. Germline V gene sequence: CDR1 MNHNS, CDR2 SASEGT. CDR3: CASSERGGGTEAFF. Here the CDR3 DNA reads TGTGCCAGCAGTGAACGGGGTGGGGGCACTGAAGCTTTCTTT.

V usage is TRBV5-1 and J usage is TRBJ2-1; 8 bases are a match to TRBD1. CDR3 length: 16 amino acids. In germline, CDR1 is SGHRS, CDR2 YFSETQ. V shed 0 bases, J shed 3 bases, and the junction held 5 bases outside the gene matches. CDR3: CASSLDWDRSYNEQFF. Here the CDR3 DNA reads TGCGCCAGCAGCTTGGATTGGGACAGGAGCTACAATGAGCAGTTCTTC.

The chain carries TRBV7-3 and TRBJ2-1, with D tentatively TRBD1 or TRBD2 (5 bases each). V was cut by 2 bases and J by 5 bases, with 13 bases left in between. In germline, CDR1 is SGHTA, CDR2 FQGTGA. This CDR3 spans 15 amino acids. The DNA for the CDR3 is TGTGCCAGCAGCTTATTGGGGGTAATAGACAATGAGCAGTTCTTC. Translation gives CASSLLGVIDNEQFF.

The J gene is TRBJ1-4, the V gene TRBV30; D might be TRBD1 (5 bases). V lost 2 bases, J lost 3 bases, and 10 bases lay in between. The CDR3 length is 14 residues. Germline CDR1 is GTSNPN and CDR2 is SVGIG (reference sequence). The CDR3 coding sequence is TGTGCCTGGAGTATTGGGGGTTCTAATGAAAAACTGTTTTTT. Amino acid sequence: CAWSIGGSNEKLFF.

This clone was recorded only once. The CDR3 here is CASSPQRGVLNSPLHF. CDR3 bases: TGTGCCAGCAGCCCACAAAGGGGGGTCCTCAATTCACCCCTCCACTTT. The chain carries TRBV7-6 and TRBJ1-6; weak D call: TRBD1 (6 bases). The CDR3 covers 16 residues. V was shortened by 5 bases and J by 7 bases, with 18 bases between the two germline ends. CDR1 is SGHVS and CDR2 is FNYEAQ in the germline V gene.